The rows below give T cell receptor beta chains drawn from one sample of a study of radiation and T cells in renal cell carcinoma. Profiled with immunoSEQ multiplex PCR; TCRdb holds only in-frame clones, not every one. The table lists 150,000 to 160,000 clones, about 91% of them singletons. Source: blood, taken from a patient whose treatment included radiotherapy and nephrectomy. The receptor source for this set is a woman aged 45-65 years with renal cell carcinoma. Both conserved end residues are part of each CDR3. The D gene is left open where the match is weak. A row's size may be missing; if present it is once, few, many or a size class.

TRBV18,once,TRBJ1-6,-,CASSPTGSGTGNSPLHF,TGTGCCAGCTCGCCGACGGGATCAGGGACGGGAAACTCACCCCTCCACTTT
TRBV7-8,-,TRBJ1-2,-,CASSLGGRASGYGYTF,TGTGCCAGCAGCCTGGGGGGGAGGGCGTCGGGCTATGGCTACACCTTC
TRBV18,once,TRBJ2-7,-,CASSPPPGASYEQYF,TGTGCCAGCTCACCACCTCCGGGGGCGTCCTACGAGCAGTACTTC
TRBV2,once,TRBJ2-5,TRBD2,CASSEGRGSGGQETQYF,TGTGCCAGCAGTGAAGGCCGGGGTAGCGGGGGCCAAGAGACCCAGTACTTC
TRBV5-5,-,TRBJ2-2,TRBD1,CASSWAQGVNTGELFF,TGTGCCAGCAGCTGGGCGCAGGGGGTTAACACCGGGGAGCTGTTTTTT
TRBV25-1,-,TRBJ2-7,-,CASSESDGLREQYF,TGTGCCAGCAGTGAATCCGACGGCCTCCGGGAGCAGTACTTC
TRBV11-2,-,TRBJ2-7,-,CASSLERSSGEQYF,TGTGCCAGCAGCTTAGAAAGGTCCTCGGGCGAGCAGTACTTC
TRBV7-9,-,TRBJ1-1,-,CASSFLLGTEAFF,TGTGCCAGCAGCTTTTTATTGGGCACTGAAGCTTTCTTT
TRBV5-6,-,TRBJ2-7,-,CASSLRYEQYF,TGTGCCAGCAGCTTGAGGTACGAGCAGTACTTC
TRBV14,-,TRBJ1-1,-,CASSQDPGRAFF,TGTGCCAGCAGCCAAGACCCCGGGCGAGCTTTCTTT
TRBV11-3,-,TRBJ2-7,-,CASSPDSYEQYF,TGTGCCAGCAGCCCTGACAGCTACGAGCAGTACTTC
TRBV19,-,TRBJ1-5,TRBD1,CASRGQGLVRNQPQHF,TGTGCCAGTAGGGGACAGGGTCTTGTACGGAATCAGCCCCAGCATTTT
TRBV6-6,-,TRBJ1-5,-,CASSYADGNQPQHF,TGTGCCAGCAGTTACGCAGATGGGAATCAGCCCCAGCATTTT